These T cell receptor beta chains were read from a single sample in a study of T cell responses to AZD1222 COVID-19 vaccine. Assay used: immunoSEQ multiplex PCR; TCRdb lists only in-frame clones, some missing. The sample lists approximately 92,000 clones, approximately 90% occurring once. The sample in question was peripheral blood, obtained on day 0 of AZD1222 vaccination. The receptors here all came from an adult in good health. Both conserved end residues are part of each CDR3. The D gene is left open where the match is weak. Clone size, where shown, is once, few, many, or a class for clones that have expanded.

abundance: few
v_gene: TRBV5-1
d_gene: -
j_gene: TRBJ1-4
CDR3aa: CASSPDPTNEKLFF
CDR3nt: TGCGCCAGCAGCCCGGACCCAACTAATGAAAAACTGTTTTTT

abundance: -
v_gene: TRBV19
d_gene: TRBD1
j_gene: TRBJ1-4
CDR3aa: CASRGQGVGKLFF
CDR3nt: TGTGCCAGTAGGGGACAGGGCGTTGGAAAACTGTTTTTT

abundance: -
v_gene: TRBV7-8
d_gene: -
j_gene: TRBJ2-2
CDR3aa: CASSRDTGELFF
CDR3nt: TGTGCCAGCAGCCGGGACACCGGGGAGCTGTTTTTT

abundance: -
v_gene: TRBV3-1/TRBV3-2
d_gene: -
j_gene: TRBJ1-5
CDR3aa: CASSQDRGSSNQPQHF
CDR3nt: TGTGCCAGCAGCCAAGATAGGGGATCCAGCAATCAGCCCCAGCATTTT

abundance: -
v_gene: TRBV5-1
d_gene: -
j_gene: TRBJ2-3
CDR3aa: CASSSSPGHQANTQYF
CDR3nt: TGCGCCAGCAGCTCGAGCCCGGGGCACCAAGCGAATACGCAGTATTTT

abundance: -
v_gene: TRBV5-1
d_gene: -
j_gene: TRBJ1-2
CDR3aa: CASSPIQENYGYTF
CDR3nt: TGCGCCAGCAGCCCTATTCAGGAGAACTATGGCTACACCTTC

abundance: -
v_gene: TRBV27
d_gene: -
j_gene: TRBJ1-1
CDR3aa: CASSLWQDLREAFF
CDR3nt: TGTGCCAGCAGTTTATGGCAGGACCTACGGGAGGCTTTCTTT

abundance: -
v_gene: TRBV28
d_gene: TRBD1
j_gene: TRBJ2-5
CDR3aa: CASSLAQGVQETQYF
CDR3nt: TGTGCCAGCAGTTTAGCACAGGGGGTCCAAGAGACCCAGTACTTC

abundance: -
v_gene: TRBV29-1
d_gene: TRBD1
j_gene: TRBJ1-4
CDR3aa: CSVGGQGNEKLFF
CDR3nt: TGCAGCGTTGGGGGACAGGGCAATGAAAAACTGTTTTTT

abundance: -
v_gene: TRBV18
d_gene: TRBD1
j_gene: TRBJ1-1
CDR3aa: CASSPPRTGGDTEAFF
CDR3nt: TGTGCCAGCTCACCACCTAGGACAGGAGGTGACACTGAAGCTTTCTTT

abundance: -
v_gene: TRBV10-1
d_gene: TRBD1
j_gene: TRBJ2-7
CDR3aa: CASSQGAGGSYEQYF
CDR3nt: TGCGCCAGCAGTCAAGGGGCAGGGGGCTCCTACGAGCAGTACTTC

abundance: -
v_gene: TRBV6-2/TRBV6-3
d_gene: -
j_gene: TRBJ2-7
CDR3aa: CASSSTTSAEQYF
CDR3nt: TGTGCCAGCAGTTCCACCACTAGTGCCGAGCAGTACTTC

abundance: -
v_gene: TRBV5-4
d_gene: TRBD2
j_gene: TRBJ2-7
CDR3aa: CASSLAGTSGSRNEQYF
CDR3nt: TGTGCCAGCAGCTTGGCTGGGACTAGCGGGAGTAGGAACGAGCAGTACTTC

abundance: -
v_gene: TRBV18
d_gene: -
j_gene: TRBJ2-3
CDR3aa: CASSPYPSSPSTDTQYF
CDR3nt: TGTGCCAGCTCCCCTTACCCGTCTAGCCCGAGCACAGATACGCAGTATTTT

abundance: -
v_gene: TRBV3-1/TRBV3-2
d_gene: TRBD1
j_gene: TRBJ2-7
CDR3aa: CASSQEGTGYFEQYF
CDR3nt: TGTGCCAGCAGCCAAGAGGGGACAGGGTACTTCGAGCAGTACTTC

abundance: -
v_gene: TRBV7-2
d_gene: -
j_gene: TRBJ1-6
CDR3aa: CASSGEGNSPLHF
CDR3nt: TGTGCCAGCAGCGGTGAAGGGAATTCACCCCTCCACTTT

abundance: -
v_gene: TRBV27
d_gene: -
j_gene: TRBJ1-1
CDR3aa: CASSLGENTEAFF
CDR3nt: TGTGCCAGCAGTTTGGGTGAGAACACTGAAGCTTTCTTT

abundance: -
v_gene: TRBV5-1
d_gene: -
j_gene: TRBJ2-7
CDR3aa: CASGENHEQYF
CDR3nt: TGCGCCAGTGGGGAGAACCACGAGCAGTACTTC

abundance: once
v_gene: TRBV5-1
d_gene: -
j_gene: TRBJ1-6
CDR3aa: CASSSVREGYNSPLHF
CDR3nt: TGCGCCAGCAGTAGTGTCAGAGAAGGATATAATTCACCCCTCCACTTT

abundance: -
v_gene: TRBV6-2/TRBV6-3
d_gene: -
j_gene: TRBJ1-1
CDR3aa: CASSYLSRAFF
CDR3nt: TGTGCCAGCAGTTACCTGTCGAGGGCTTTCTTT

abundance: -
v_gene: TRBV19
d_gene: -
j_gene: TRBJ2-7
CDR3aa: CASSMASAHEQYF
CDR3nt: TGTGCCAGTAGTATGGCCAGTGCCCACGAGCAGTACTTC

abundance: -
v_gene: TRBV30
d_gene: TRBD1
j_gene: TRBJ1-5
CDR3aa: CAWSVGWTGGRQPQHF
CDR3nt: TGTGCCTGGAGTGTAGGATGGACAGGGGGCCGACAGCCCCAGCATTTT

abundance: -
v_gene: TRBV27
d_gene: -
j_gene: TRBJ2-1
CDR3aa: CASSPLGPYNEQFF
CDR3nt: TGTGCCAGCAGTCCCCTAGGACCCTACAATGAGCAGTTCTTC

abundance: -
v_gene: TRBV6-2/TRBV6-3
d_gene: TRBD1
j_gene: TRBJ1-6
CDR3aa: CASSRTGGALNSPLHF
CDR3nt: TGTGCCAGCAGTCGGACAGGGGGCGCTTTAAATTCACCCCTCCACTTT

abundance: once
v_gene: TRBV29-1
d_gene: -
j_gene: TRBJ2-7
CDR3aa: CSVYDRDQKSPYEQYF
CDR3nt: TGCAGCGTTTATGATCGGGATCAAAAAAGTCCCTACGAGCAGTACTTC

abundance: -
v_gene: TRBV19
d_gene: TRBD1
j_gene: TRBJ1-1
CDR3aa: CASSGQGEAFF
CDR3nt: TGTGCCAGTAGCGGACAGGGGGAAGCTTTCTTT

abundance: once
v_gene: TRBV7-2
d_gene: TRBD2
j_gene: TRBJ2-7
CDR3aa: CASSLVLAGGRNEQYF
CDR3nt: TGTGCCAGCAGCTTAGTACTAGCGGGGGGGCGCAACGAGCAGTACTTC

abundance: -
v_gene: TRBV13
d_gene: TRBD2
j_gene: TRBJ2-3
CDR3aa: CASSSETSGRPDTQYF
CDR3nt: TGTGCCAGCAGCTCAGAAACTAGCGGGAGGCCAGATACGCAGTATTTT

abundance: -
v_gene: TRBV3-1/TRBV3-2
d_gene: -
j_gene: TRBJ1-5
CDR3aa: CASSLQATSNQPQHF
CDR3nt: TGTGCCAGCAGCCTGCAGGCAACTAGCAATCAGCCCCAGCATTTT

abundance: -
v_gene: TRBV28
d_gene: -
j_gene: TRBJ1-2
CDR3aa: CASSRGLQGYTF
CDR3nt: TGTGCCAGCAGTCGGGGCCTTCAAGGCTACACCTTC

abundance: -
v_gene: TRBV30
d_gene: -
j_gene: TRBJ1-1
CDR3aa: CASNRALGTEAFF
CDR3nt: TGTGCCTCAAACAGGGCCTTGGGCACTGAAGCTTTCTTT

abundance: -
v_gene: TRBV10-1
d_gene: -
j_gene: TRBJ2-1
CDR3aa: CASGSLGPYSLPYNEQFF
CDR3nt: TGCGCCAGCGGGTCACTGGGACCTTACTCCCTTCCCTACAATGAGCAGTTCTTC

abundance: -
v_gene: TRBV4-1
d_gene: -
j_gene: TRBJ1-5
CDR3aa: CASSQDPGRGSNQPQHF
CDR3nt: TGCGCCAGCAGCCAAGATCCGGGAAGGGGTAGCAATCAGCCCCAGCATTTT

abundance: -
v_gene: TRBV7-6
d_gene: TRBD2
j_gene: TRBJ2-7
CDR3aa: CASSPGLAGGPEQYF
CDR3nt: TGTGCCAGCAGCCCAGGACTAGCGGGAGGGCCCGAGCAGTACTTC

abundance: -
v_gene: TRBV7-3
d_gene: -
j_gene: TRBJ2-3
CDR3aa: CASSPDWSTDTQYF
CDR3nt: TGTGCCAGCAGCCCCGACTGGTCCACAGATACGCAGTATTTT

abundance: -
v_gene: TRBV7-9
d_gene: -
j_gene: TRBJ1-5
CDR3aa: CASSLRGGSNQPQHF
CDR3nt: TGTGCCAGCAGCTTAAGAGGAGGGAGCAATCAGCCCCAGCATTTT

abundance: -
v_gene: TRBV27
d_gene: -
j_gene: TRBJ2-7
CDR3aa: CASSLSPLYEQYF
CDR3nt: TGTGCCAGCAGTTTATCACCACTCTACGAGCAGTACTTC

abundance: -
v_gene: TRBV3-1/TRBV3-2
d_gene: TRBD2
j_gene: TRBJ2-1
CDR3aa: CASSQDSGSGGAWDNEQFF
CDR3nt: TGTGCCAGCAGCCAAGATTCGGGTAGCGGGGGGGCGTGGGACAATGAGCAGTTCTTC

abundance: once
v_gene: TRBV18
d_gene: TRBD2
j_gene: TRBJ2-7
CDR3aa: CASSPDLTSAKIYEQYF
CDR3nt: TGTGCCAGCTCACCGGACCTGACTAGCGCCAAAATCTACGAGCAGTACTTC

abundance: -
v_gene: TRBV10-3
d_gene: TRBD2
j_gene: TRBJ2-1
CDR3aa: CAISGASGVNNEQFF
CDR3nt: TGTGCCATCAGTGGGGCTAGCGGGGTCAACAATGAGCAGTTCTTC

abundance: -
v_gene: TRBV4-1
d_gene: TRBD1
j_gene: TRBJ2-2
CDR3aa: CASSLTGITGELFF
CDR3nt: TGCGCCAGCAGCCTGACAGGGATCACCGGGGAGCTGTTTTTT

abundance: once
v_gene: TRBV3-1/TRBV3-2
d_gene: TRBD1
j_gene: TRBJ1-1
CDR3aa: CASSQGPGQGGTEAFF
CDR3nt: TGTGCCAGCAGCCAAGGTCCGGGACAGGGAGGCACTGAAGCTTTCTTT

abundance: -
v_gene: TRBV19
d_gene: TRBD1
j_gene: TRBJ1-2
CDR3aa: CASKTGAANYGYTF
CDR3nt: TGTGCCAGCAAAACAGGGGCTGCTAACTATGGCTACACCTTC

abundance: few
v_gene: TRBV18
d_gene: -
j_gene: TRBJ2-3
CDR3aa: CASSPDRNRRTDTQYF
CDR3nt: TGTGCCAGCTCACCGGACCGAAACCGTCGCACAGATACGCAGTATTTT

abundance: -
v_gene: TRBV5-1
d_gene: -
j_gene: TRBJ2-2
CDR3aa: CASSLDRPRGNTGELFF
CDR3nt: TGCGCCAGCAGCTTGGACCGACCGAGAGGGAACACCGGGGAGCTGTTTTTT

abundance: once
v_gene: TRBV7-3
d_gene: TRBD1
j_gene: TRBJ1-2
CDR3aa: CASSPGQGASGYTF
CDR3nt: TGTGCCAGCAGTCCCGGACAGGGGGCGAGTGGCTACACCTTC

abundance: -
v_gene: TRBV27
d_gene: -
j_gene: TRBJ2-2
CDR3aa: CASSPLEGTGELFF
CDR3nt: TGTGCCAGCAGTCCCCTAGAGGGCACCGGGGAGCTGTTTTTT

abundance: -
v_gene: TRBV5-5
d_gene: -
j_gene: TRBJ1-5
CDR3aa: CASSLKAERRSPQHF
CDR3nt: TGTGCCAGCAGCTTAAAAGCGGAGCGCCGGTCGCCCCAGCATTTT